Shown below are 27 T cell receptor beta chains from a single sample sequenced in a study of blood T cell repertoires in COVID-19. The repertoire was sequenced with immunoSEQ multiplex PCR; TCRdb's copy has only in-frame clones and lacks some. The sample carries over 350,000 clones, over 75% recorded once. The sequencing sample was made of PBMCs or T cells enriched from blood (not recorded which). Every receptor here comes from a woman in her 30s with acute COVID-19.

The chain recombines TRBV9 with TRBJ1-5; a possible D gene is TRBD1 (6 bases). CDR1 SGDLS and CDR2 YYNGEE come from the germline V gene. CDR3 length: 15 residues. V was clipped by 0 bases and J by 7 bases, with 14 bases between them. CDR3 residues: CASSVDGGGGQPQHF. Written as DNA, the CDR3 is TGTGCCAGCAGCGTAGATGGGGGCGGCGGACAGCCCCAGCATTTT.

The chain employs TRBV5-1 and TRBJ2-1, with 8 bases matching TRBD2. CDR1 is SGHRS, CDR2 YFSETQ, per germline. The trim removed 6 bases at V and 3 bases at J, leaving 8 bases unmatched. This CDR3 is 15 amino acids long. CDR3 sequence reads: CASTSGGRDYNEQFF. CDR3 coding DNA: TGCGCCAGCACAAGCGGGGGACGAGACTACAATGAGCAGTTCTTC. The whole variable domain, remainder taken from reference TRBV5-1 and TRBJ2-1, is KAGVTQTPRYLIKTRGQQVTLSCSPISGHRSVSWYQQTPGQGLQFLFEYFSETQRNKGNFPGRFSGRQFSNSRSEMNVSTLELGDSALYLCASTSGGRDYNEQFFGPGTRLTVL.

The chain carries TRBV19 and TRBJ1-5; D is perhaps TRBD1 (5 bases). The V end lost 3 bases, the J end lost 9 bases, and 12 bases lay between the germline ends. Germline V lookup: CDR1 LNHDA, CDR2 SQIVND (reference sequence). The CDR3 consists of 13 residues. The CDR3 spells CASSIPGQGPQHF. As DNA, the CDR3 is TGTGCCAGTAGTATTCCAGGGCAGGGGCCCCAGCATTTT.

The chain carries TRBV27 and TRBJ2-4, with D unresolved. With 6 bases removed from V and 0 bases from J, the gap between germline ends came to 12 bases. The CDR3 loop spans 15 amino acids. The germline V gene has CDR1 MNHEY and CDR2 SMNVEV (reference sequence). This CDR3 reads CASSQVDLAKNIQYF. Written as DNA, the CDR3 is TGTGCCAGCAGCCAGGTAGATCTAGCCAAAAACATTCAGTACTTC.

CDR3 residues: CSAIDRGDQPQHF. The CDR3 DNA reads TGCAGTGCTATTGACAGGGGCGATCAGCCCCAGCATTTT. V gene TRBV20-1 combines with J gene TRBJ1-5, with 8 bases aligning to TRBD1. The V gene end was trimmed by 4 bases and the J gene end by 5 bases; junction bases not matched to a gene: 4. Germline loops: CDR1 DFQATT, CDR2 SNEGSKA (reference sequence). The CDR3 runs to 13 residues.

The chain uses TRBV11-3 and TRBJ1-5; perhaps TRBD1 as D (6 bases). V lost 5 bases and J 0 bases, leaving 11 bases between the germline ends. Germline assignment: CDR1 SGHNT and CDR2 YENEEA. CDR3 length: 15 residues. CDR3 DNA: TGTGCCAGCAGCCCCCGACAGGATAGCAATCAGCCCCAGCATTTT. Protein: CASSPRQDSNQPQHF.

The J gene is TRBJ2-2, the V gene TRBV4-2; D possibly corresponds to TRBD2 (6 bases). With 0 bases removed from V and 8 bases from J, the gap between germline ends came to 7 bases. This CDR3 has 13 residues. Germline CDR1 and CDR2: LGHNA and YNFKEQ. The CDR3 loop reads CASSQDLAGELFF. The CDR3, as DNA: TGTGCCAGCAGCCAAGATCTAGCGGGGGAGCTGTTTTTT.

The sample holds one count of this clone. The chain combines TRBV7-8 with TRBJ2-7; 8 bases agree with TRBD2. The CDR3 is 13 amino acids. With 5 bases clipped from V and 6 bases from J, the junction kept 6 bases outside the gene matches. CDR1 SGHVS and CDR2 FQNEAQ come from the germline V gene. The chain's CDR3 is CASSPGREGEQYF. As DNA, the CDR3 is TGTGCCAGCAGCCCCGGTCGGGAGGGCGAGCAGTACTTC.

This chain joins TRBV5-6 and TRBJ1-2; 7 nucleotides align to TRBD1. With 0 bases clipped from V and 4 bases from J, the junction kept 3 bases outside the gene matches. Germline values: CDR1 SGHDT, CDR2 YYEEEE. The CDR3 length is 14 residues. This chain's CDR3 is CASSLDRGSYGYTF. CDR3 nucleotides: TGTGCCAGCAGCTTGGACAGGGGAAGCTATGGCTACACCTTC.

The chain couples TRBV28 to TRBJ1-4; D gene ambiguous. Between the trimmed V and J ends, which lost 3 bases and 0 bases, there was a span of 5 bases. Germline V CDR1 and CDR2: MDHEN, SYDVKM. The CDR3 totals 14 residues. As DNA, the CDR3 is TGTGCCAGCAGTTTGGCCGCAACTAATGAAAAACTGTTTTTT. Protein product: CASSLAATNEKLFF.

CDR3 amino acids: CAGSDRVKSYEQYF. CDR3 sequence (DNA): TGTGCCGGGTCAGACAGGGTGAAATCCTACGAGCAGTACTTC. V and J are TRBV2 and TRBJ2-7; 7 bases map to TRBD1. The V and J ends lost 11 bases and 1 base, in that order; junction bases with no gene match: 11. The CDR3 length is 14 residues. Per the germline V gene, CDR1 is SNHLY and CDR2 is FYNNEI. The variable domain in full, completed from reference TRBV2 and TRBJ2-7, reads EPEVTQTPSHQVTQMGQEVILRCVPISNHLYFYWYRQILGQKVEFLVSFYNNEISEKSEIFDDQFSVERPDGSNFTLKIRSTKLEDSAMYFCAGSDRVKSYEQYFGPGTRLTVT.

For the CDR3, the DNA is TGTGCCAGCTCACCCTTGTTGCAGGGATACACCGGGGAGCTGTTTTTT. Protein: CASSPLLQGYTGELFF. The rearrangement links TRBV18 to TRBJ2-2, with D possibly being TRBD1 (5 bases). Germline V gene lookup returns CDR1 KGHSH and CDR2 LQKENI. This CDR3 contains 16 residues. V gave up 3 bases and J gave up 3 bases, with 14 bases separating them.

The J gene is TRBJ1-2, the V gene TRBV30; no definite D call. The ends were cut back, 2 bases at V and 8 bases at J, with 18 bases in the middle. The germline V gene has CDR1 GTSNPN and CDR2 SVGIG (reference sequence). CDR3 length: 14 amino acids. The CDR3 is CAWSSQSGVGGYTF. DNA of the CDR3: TGTGCCTGGAGTTCCCAATCGGGAGTAGGAGGCTACACCTTC. Based on the CDR3 plus reference TRBV30 and TRBJ1-2, the full variable domain is SQTIHQWPATLVQPVGSPLSLECTVEGTSNPNLYWYRQAAGRGLQLLFYSVGIGQISSEVPQNLSASRPQDRQFILSSKKLLLSDSGFYLCAWSSQSGVGGYTFGSGTRLTVV.

The chain carries TRBV24-1 and TRBJ2-1; 9 bases agree with TRBD1. CDR3 length equals 15 residues. Germline V CDR1 and CDR2: KGHDR, SFDVKD. V lost 12 bases and J lost 4; bases outside the gene matches: 12. CDR3 nucleotides: TGTGCCTCCTCTTCCGGGACAGGGAGTTACAATGAGCAGTTCTTC. Translated, it gives CASSSGTGSYNEQFF.

The J gene is TRBJ2-1, the V gene TRBV5-1; 13 bases line up with TRBD2. This CDR3 has 18 residues. Germline-derived CDR1 and CDR2 are SGHRS and YFSETQ. V gave up 0 bases and J gave up 9 bases; unmatched junction bases: 12. CDR3 sequence: CASSLETSGGPQSGEQFF. CDR3 DNA: TGCGCCAGCAGCTTGGAGACTAGCGGGGGGCCTCAAAGTGGTGAGCAGTTCTTC.

J is TRBJ2-3 and V is TRBV24-1, with TRBD1 matching 12 bases. The V segment lost 4 bases and the J segment 4 bases; nucleotides outside the gene matches: 8. The CDR3 contains 17 residues. The germline CDR1 and CDR2 sequences are KGHDR and SFDVKD. The CDR3 DNA sequence: TGTGCCACCAGTGACACCTTGGGGACAGGGGGCCCAGATACGCAGTATTTT. As protein: CATSDTLGTGGPDTQYF.

The V gene is TRBV7-9, the J gene TRBJ1-1, with 7 nucleotides matching TRBD1. This CDR3 contains 15 residues. Looked up from germline, CDR1 is SEHNR and CDR2 is FQNEAQ (reference sequence). J gave up 1 base and V 5 bases, and 7 bases lay outside the gene matches. The DNA of the CDR3 is TGTGCCAGCAGCACCTCAGGGGGAAGGAACACTGAAGCTTTCTTT. This sequence encodes CASSTSGGRNTEAFF.

The J gene is TRBJ1-4, the V gene TRBV9; the D gene is possibly TRBD1 (6 bases). The CDR3 has 15 amino acids. Germline assignment: CDR1 SGDLS and CDR2 YYNGEE. The CDR3 sequence: CAKSPGGACNEKLFF. The DNA for the CDR3 is TGTGCTAAAAGCCCGGGGGGCGCATGTAATGAAAAACTGTTTTTT.

The CDR3 loop is CASRVAEGAGELFF. In DNA form, the CDR3 reads TGTGCCAGCAGAGTGGCGGAAGGGGCCGGGGAGCTGTTTTTT. The chain combines TRBV11-2 with TRBJ2-2, with D possibly TRBD1 on 5 matching bases. The V and J ends lost 6 bases and 6 bases respectively, with 14 bases between them. This CDR3 contains 14 residues. Germline V gene data show CDR1 as SGHAT and CDR2 as FQNNGV.

This chain joins TRBV4-1 and TRBJ2-5; perhaps TRBD1 as D (5 bases). Trimming left V 3 bases short and J 4 bases short, with 12 bases between. Germline V gene data show CDR1 as MGHRA and CDR2 as YSYEKL. This CDR3 is built from 14 residues. The CDR3 sequence: CASSQQGRRETQYF. The CDR3 DNA is TGCGCCAGCAGCCAGCAGGGTCGGAGAGAGACCCAGTACTTC.

V and J are TRBV9 and TRBJ2-1; 10 nucleotides line up with TRBD2. Losses at the gene ends were 0 bases for V and 6 bases for J; bases not matched to a gene: 3. The CDR3 is 15 amino acids. In germline, CDR1 is SGDLS, CDR2 YYNGEE. CDR3 sequence (DNA): TGTGCCAGCAGCGTAGGTGGACTAGCGGTCAATGAGCAGTTCTTC. Translated: CASSVGGLAVNEQFF.

A few counts support this clone. The CDR3 region has the DNA TGTGCCACCAGTGAAAGACAGGGTGAATCCGGGGAGCTGTTTTTT. Translated: CATSERQGESGELFF. This sequence joins TRBV24-1 and TRBJ2-2, with 7 nucleotides matching TRBD1. J was trimmed by 6 bases and V by 4 bases; bases with no gene match: 7. CDR3 length equals 15 residues. Looked up from germline, CDR1 is KGHDR and CDR2 is SFDVKD.

The chain uses TRBV24-1 and TRBJ1-5; D is ambiguous. CDR3 size: 16 residues. Germline V gene lookup returns CDR1 KGHDR and CDR2 SFDVKD. V lost 2 bases to trimming and J lost 7 bases, with 17 bases between them. The CDR3 sequence is CATSDSSVSFLQPQHF. In DNA, the CDR3 is TGTGCCACCAGTGATTCGTCCGTTAGTTTTTTGCAGCCCCAGCATTTT.

V gene TRBV9 combines with J gene TRBJ2-2, with 8 bases aligning to TRBD1. This CDR3 region has 15 residues. J was trimmed by 5 bases and V by 3 bases; bases with no gene match: 6. Per the germline V gene, CDR1 is SGDLS and CDR2 is YYNGEE. CDR3 DNA sequence: TGTGCCAGCAGCGCGCAGGGGGCGGTTACCGGGGAGCTGTTTTTT. Protein product: CASSAQGAVTGELFF.

The CDR3 reads CASREELAGVSFF. The DNA of the CDR3 is TGTGCCAGCAGGGAAGAACTAGCGGGGGTGTCGTTCTTC. The chain employs TRBV12-3 or TRBV12-4 and TRBJ2-1; 11 positions agree with TRBD2. CDR3 length equals 13 residues. The trim removed 6 bases at V and 15 bases at J, leaving 10 bases unmatched.

This sequence joins TRBV7-2 and TRBJ1-2; D may be TRBD1 (5 bases). V lost 0 bases to trimming and J lost 2 bases, with 7 bases between them. This CDR3 has 14 residues. In germline, CDR1 is SGHTA, CDR2 FQGNSA. Here the CDR3 reads CASSLATENYGYTF. CDR3 DNA sequence: TGTGCCAGCAGCTTAGCGACAGAGAACTATGGCTACACCTTC. The full variable domain, rest sourced from reference TRBV7-2 and TRBJ1-2, is GAGVSQSPSNKVTEKGKDVELRCDPISGHTALYWYRQSLGQGLEFLIYFQGNSAPDKSGLPSDRFSAERTGGSVSTLTIQRTQQEDSAVYLCASSLATENYGYTFGSGTRLTVV.

V is TRBV5-1 and J is TRBJ1-1; 9 bases match TRBD1. The CDR3 has 14 residues. V shed 3 bases and J 7 bases; nucleotides not matched to a gene: 7. Germline V gene lookup returns CDR1 SGHRS and CDR2 YFSETQ. The CDR3 protein is CASSYGQGNFEAFF. DNA of the CDR3: TGCGCCAGCAGCTACGGACAGGGGAACTTTGAAGCTTTCTTT.